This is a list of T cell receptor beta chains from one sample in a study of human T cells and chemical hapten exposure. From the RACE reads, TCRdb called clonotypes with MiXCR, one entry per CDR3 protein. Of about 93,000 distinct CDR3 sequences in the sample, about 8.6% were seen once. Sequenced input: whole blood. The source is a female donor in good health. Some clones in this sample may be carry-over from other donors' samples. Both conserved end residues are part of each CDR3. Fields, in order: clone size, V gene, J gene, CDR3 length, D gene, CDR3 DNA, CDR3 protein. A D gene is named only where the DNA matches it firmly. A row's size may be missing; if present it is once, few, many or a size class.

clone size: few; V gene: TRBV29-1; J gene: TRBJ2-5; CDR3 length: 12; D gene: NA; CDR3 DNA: TGCAGCGTTGATGAGGGTAGAGAGACCCAGTACTTC; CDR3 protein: CSVDEGRETQYF
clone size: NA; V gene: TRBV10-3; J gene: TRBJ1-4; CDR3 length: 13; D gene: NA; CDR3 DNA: TGTGCCATCAGGGGACCGCAGAATGAAAAACTGTTTTTT; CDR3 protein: CAIRGPQNEKLFF
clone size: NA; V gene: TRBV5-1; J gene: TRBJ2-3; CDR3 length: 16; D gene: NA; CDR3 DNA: TGCGCCAGCAGCTTGGCAAGCATCGGTCGCACAGATACGCAGTATTTT; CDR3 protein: CASSLASIGRTDTQYF
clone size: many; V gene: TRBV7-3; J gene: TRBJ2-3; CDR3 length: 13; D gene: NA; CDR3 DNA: TGTGCCAGCAGCTATACAGGGACAGATACGCAGTATTTT; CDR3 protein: CASSYTGTDTQYF
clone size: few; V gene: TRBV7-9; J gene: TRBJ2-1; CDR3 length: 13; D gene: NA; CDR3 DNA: TGTGCCAGCTCAGGGGAAACCTACAATGAGCAGTTCTTC; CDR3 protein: CASSGETYNEQFF
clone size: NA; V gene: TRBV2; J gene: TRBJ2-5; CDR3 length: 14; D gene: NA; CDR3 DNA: TGTGCCAGCACTCAAGGACAGTTAAGGAAGACCCAGTACTTC; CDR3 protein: CASTQGQLRKTQYF
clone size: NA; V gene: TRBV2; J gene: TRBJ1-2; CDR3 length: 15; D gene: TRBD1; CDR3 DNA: TGTGCCAGCAGTGAAGCGCTTCTGGACAGGGGGGGCTACACCTTC; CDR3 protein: CASSEALLDRGGYTF
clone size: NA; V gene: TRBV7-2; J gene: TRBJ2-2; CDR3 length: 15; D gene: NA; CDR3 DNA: TGTGCCAGCAGCTTAACGGGAGCTCGGACCGGGGAGCTGTTTTTT; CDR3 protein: CASSLTGARTGELFF
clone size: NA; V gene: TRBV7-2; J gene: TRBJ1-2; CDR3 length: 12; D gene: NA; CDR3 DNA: TGTGCCAGCAGCTTAACCCCATATGGCTACACCTTC; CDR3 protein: CASSLTPYGYTF
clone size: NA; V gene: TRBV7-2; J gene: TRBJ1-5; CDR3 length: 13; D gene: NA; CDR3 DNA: TGTGCCAGCAGCCGACAGAGCAATCAGCCCCAGCATTTT; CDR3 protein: CASSRQSNQPQHF
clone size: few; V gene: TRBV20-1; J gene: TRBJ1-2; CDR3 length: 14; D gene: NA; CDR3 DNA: TGCAGTGCTAGGAGGGGGGGCAGGGTCTATGGCTACACCTTC; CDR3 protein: CSARRGGRVYGYTF
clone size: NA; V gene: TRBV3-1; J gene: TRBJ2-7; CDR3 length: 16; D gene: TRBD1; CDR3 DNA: TGTGCCAGCAGCCGGTCCCGGGACAGAGGATCCTACGAGCAGTACTTC; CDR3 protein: CASSRSRDRGSYEQYF
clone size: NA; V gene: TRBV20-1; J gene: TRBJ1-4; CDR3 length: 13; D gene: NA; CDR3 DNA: TGCAGTGCTAGAGATCCGGGCGGTGAAAAACTGTTTTTT; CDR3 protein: CSARDPGGEKLFF
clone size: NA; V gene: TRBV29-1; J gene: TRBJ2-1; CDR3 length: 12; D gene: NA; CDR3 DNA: TGCAGCGTGGGGGCCGGAATCGGGGAGCAGTTCTTC; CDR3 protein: CSVGAGIGEQFF
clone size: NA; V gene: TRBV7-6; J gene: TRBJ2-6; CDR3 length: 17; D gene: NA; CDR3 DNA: TGTGCCAGCAGCTCGTCCCGGGACTTTTTTGGGGCCAACGTCCTGACTTTC; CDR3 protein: CASSSSRDFFGANVLTF
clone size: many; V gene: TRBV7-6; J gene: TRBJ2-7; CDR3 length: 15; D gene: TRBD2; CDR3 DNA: TGTGCCAGCAGCTTAGTGCTAGCGGGAGTTGGTGAGCAGTACTTC; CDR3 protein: CASSLVLAGVGEQYF
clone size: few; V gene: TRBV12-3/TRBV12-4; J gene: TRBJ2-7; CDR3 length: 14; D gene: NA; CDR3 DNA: TGTGCCAGCAGTTACACCCGGGCATTCGACGAGCAGTACTTC; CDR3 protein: CASSYTRAFDEQYF
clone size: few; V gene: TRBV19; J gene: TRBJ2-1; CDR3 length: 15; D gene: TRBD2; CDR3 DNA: TGTGCCAGTAGTATAGGGACTAGCTCCTACAATGAGCAGTTCTTC; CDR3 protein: CASSIGTSSYNEQFF
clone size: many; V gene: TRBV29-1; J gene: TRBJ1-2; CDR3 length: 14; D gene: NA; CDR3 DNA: TGCAGCGTTGACCACACCACTGACGGCTATGGCTACACCTTC; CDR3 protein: CSVDHTTDGYGYTF
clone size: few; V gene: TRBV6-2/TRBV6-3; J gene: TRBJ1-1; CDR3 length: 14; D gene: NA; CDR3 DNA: TGTGCCAGCAGTTACGCTGACAATAGGTTTGAAGCTTTCTTT; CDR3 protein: CASSYADNRFEAFF
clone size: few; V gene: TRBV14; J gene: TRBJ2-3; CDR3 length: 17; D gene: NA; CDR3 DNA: TGTGCCAGCAGCCAAGTATATGGCTTTAATGGGGAAGATACGCAGTATTTT; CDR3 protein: CASSQVYGFNGEDTQYF
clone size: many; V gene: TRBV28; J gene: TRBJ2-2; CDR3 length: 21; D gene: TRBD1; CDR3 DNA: TGTGCCAGCAGTTTATTTTGGGAGACAGGGGGCGAACTTAGGAACACCGGGGAGCTGTTTTTT; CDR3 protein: CASSLFWETGGELRNTGELFF
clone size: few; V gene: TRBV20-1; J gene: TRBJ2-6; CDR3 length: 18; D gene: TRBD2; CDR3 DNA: TGCAGTGCCCCGGGACTAGCGGGAGGTTACTCTGGGGCCAACGTCCTGACTTTC; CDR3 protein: CSAPGLAGGYSGANVLTF
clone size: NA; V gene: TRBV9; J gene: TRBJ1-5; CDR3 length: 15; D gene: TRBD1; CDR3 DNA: TGTGCCAGCAGCGTAGGACAGGGGACTAATCAGCCCCAGCATTTT; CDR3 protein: CASSVGQGTNQPQHF
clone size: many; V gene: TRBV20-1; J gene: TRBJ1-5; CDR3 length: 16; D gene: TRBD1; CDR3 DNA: TGCAGTGCCGTCCTCCTGACAGGGATAAGCAATCAGCCCCAGCATTTT; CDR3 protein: CSAVLLTGISNQPQHF
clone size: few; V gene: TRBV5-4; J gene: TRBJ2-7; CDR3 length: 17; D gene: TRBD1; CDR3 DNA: TGTGCCAGCAGCTTGGGGGGACAGGGGGCAGGGTCCTACGAGCAGTACTTC; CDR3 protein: CASSLGGQGAGSYEQYF
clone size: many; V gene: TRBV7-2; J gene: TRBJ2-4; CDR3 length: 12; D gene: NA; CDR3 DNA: TGTGCCGAGTACACCTTCTATAGCGTTCAGTACTTC; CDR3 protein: CAEYTFYSVQYF
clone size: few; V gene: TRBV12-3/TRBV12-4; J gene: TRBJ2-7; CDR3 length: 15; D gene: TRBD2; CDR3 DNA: TGTGCCAGCAGACTGGGACTAGCGGGAGGGGGGGAGCAGTACTTC; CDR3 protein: CASRLGLAGGGEQYF
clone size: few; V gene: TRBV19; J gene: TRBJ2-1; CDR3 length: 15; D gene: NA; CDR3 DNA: TGTGCCAGTAGTATGGTCGCCTCAGTCTACAATGAGCAGTTCTTC; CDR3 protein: CASSMVASVYNEQFF
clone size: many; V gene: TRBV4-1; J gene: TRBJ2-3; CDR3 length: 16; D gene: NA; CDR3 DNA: TGCGCCAGCAGCCAAGAAGCGGACCCTCGCACAGATACGCAGTATTTT; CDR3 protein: CASSQEADPRTDTQYF
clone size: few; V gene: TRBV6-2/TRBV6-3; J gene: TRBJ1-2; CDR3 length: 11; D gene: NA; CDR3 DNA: TGTGCCAGCAGTTACGGCGATGGCTACACCTTC; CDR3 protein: CASSYGDGYTF
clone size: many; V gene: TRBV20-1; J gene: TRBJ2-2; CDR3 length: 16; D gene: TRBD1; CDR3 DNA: TGCAGTGCTAGAATTCCCGGGACAGGGGACACCGGGGAGCTGTTTTTT; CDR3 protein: CSARIPGTGDTGELFF
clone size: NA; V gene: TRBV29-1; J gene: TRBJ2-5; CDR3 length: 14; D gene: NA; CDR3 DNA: TGCAGCGTTGTGCGGGACAACCATCAAGAGACCCAGTACTTC; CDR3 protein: CSVVRDNHQETQYF
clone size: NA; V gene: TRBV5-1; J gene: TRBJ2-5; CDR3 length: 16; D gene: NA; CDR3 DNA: TGCGCCAGCAGCTTGGCCAACTACGTCGGCGTAGAGACCCAGTACTTC; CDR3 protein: CASSLANYVGVETQYF
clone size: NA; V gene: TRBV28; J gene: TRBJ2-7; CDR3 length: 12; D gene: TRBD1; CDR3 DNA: TGTGCCAGCAGTCCGGACAGGGGGGGACTGTACTTC; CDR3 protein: CASSPDRGGLYF
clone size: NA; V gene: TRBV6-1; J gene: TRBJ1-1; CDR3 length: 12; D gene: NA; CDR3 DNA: TGTGCCAGCAGTGAAGCGGGCACTGAAGCTTTCTTT; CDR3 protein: CASSEAGTEAFF
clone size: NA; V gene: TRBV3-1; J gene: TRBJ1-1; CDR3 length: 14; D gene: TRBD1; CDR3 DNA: TGTGCCAGCAGCTGGGGACAGGGGAACACTGAAGCTTTCTTT; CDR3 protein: CASSWGQGNTEAFF
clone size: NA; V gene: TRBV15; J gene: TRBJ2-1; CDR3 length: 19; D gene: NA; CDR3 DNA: TGTGCCACCAGCGGGAACAGGGGGATGGAGGCTAGCGGTTACAATGAGCAGTTCTTC; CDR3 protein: CATSGNRGMEASGYNEQFF
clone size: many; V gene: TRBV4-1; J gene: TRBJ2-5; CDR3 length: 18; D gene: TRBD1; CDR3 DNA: TGCGCCAGCAGCCAAGACGGTTGGGACAGGGTAGCACAAGAGACCCAGTACTTC; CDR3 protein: CASSQDGWDRVAQETQYF
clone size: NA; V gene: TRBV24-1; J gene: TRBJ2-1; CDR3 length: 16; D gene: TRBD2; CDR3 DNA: TGTGCCACCATGCCGACTAGCGGGAGTTCCTACAATGAGCAGTTCTTC; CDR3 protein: CATMPTSGSSYNEQFF
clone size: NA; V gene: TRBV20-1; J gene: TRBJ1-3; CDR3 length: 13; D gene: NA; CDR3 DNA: TGCAGTGCTTCCGTCTTCTCTGGAAACACCATATATTTT; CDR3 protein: CSASVFSGNTIYF
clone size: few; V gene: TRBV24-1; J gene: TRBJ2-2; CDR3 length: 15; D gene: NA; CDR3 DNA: TGTGCCACCAGTGAAATCGGAACCCCCACCGGGGAGCTGTTTTTT; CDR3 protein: CATSEIGTPTGELFF
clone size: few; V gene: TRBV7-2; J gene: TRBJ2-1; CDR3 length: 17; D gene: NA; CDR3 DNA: TGTGCCAGCAGCCTTACAGGGTCGGGGGGAGGGGACAATGAGCAGTTCTTC; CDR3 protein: CASSLTGSGGGDNEQFF
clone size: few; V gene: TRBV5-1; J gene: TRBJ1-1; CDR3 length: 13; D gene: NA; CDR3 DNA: TGCGCCAGCAGCTTGTGGGGGAACACTGAAGCTTTCTTT; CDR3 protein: CASSLWGNTEAFF
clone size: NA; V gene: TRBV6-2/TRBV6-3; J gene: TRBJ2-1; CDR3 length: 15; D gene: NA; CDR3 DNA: TGTGCCAGCACAAAGGCCCCTAGCAGCTACAATGAGCAGTTCTTC; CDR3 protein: CASTKAPSSYNEQFF
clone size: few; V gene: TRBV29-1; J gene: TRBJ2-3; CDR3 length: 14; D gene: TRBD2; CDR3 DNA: TGCAGCGTGGGACTAGCGGGAACTACAGATACGCAGTATTTT; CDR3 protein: CSVGLAGTTDTQYF
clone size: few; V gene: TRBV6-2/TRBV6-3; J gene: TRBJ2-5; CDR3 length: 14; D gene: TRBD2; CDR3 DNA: TGTGCCAGCAGTTTCGGCGGGAGGGGAGAGACCCAGTACTTC; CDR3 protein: CASSFGGRGETQYF
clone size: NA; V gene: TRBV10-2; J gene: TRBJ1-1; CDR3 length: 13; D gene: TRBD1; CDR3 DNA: TGCGCCAGCAGTGTACAGGGGGGGACTGAAGCTTTCTTT; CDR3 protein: CASSVQGGTEAFF
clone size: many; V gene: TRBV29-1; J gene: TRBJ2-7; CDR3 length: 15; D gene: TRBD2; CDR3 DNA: TGCAGCGTCACCCACCGGGGGACTAGCGGGAGCGAGCAGTACTTC; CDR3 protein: CSVTHRGTSGSEQYF
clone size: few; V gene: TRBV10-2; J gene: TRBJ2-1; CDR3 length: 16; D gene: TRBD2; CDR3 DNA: TGCGCCAGCAGTAGGGCCGGGACTAGCGGGAGGAATGAGCAGTTCTTC; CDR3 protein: CASSRAGTSGRNEQFF
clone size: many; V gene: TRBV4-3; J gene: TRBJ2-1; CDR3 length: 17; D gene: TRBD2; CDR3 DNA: TGCGCCAGCAGCCAAGGTGTTCTAGCGGAAACGTACAATGAGCAGTTCTTC; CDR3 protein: CASSQGVLAETYNEQFF